One sample yielded the 17 T cell receptor beta chains listed below, sequenced in a study of OX40 agonist ivuxolimab in advanced cancers. TCRdb keeps only in-frame clones here, not all; method: immunoSEQ multiplex PCR. The repertoire holds about 36,000 clones, with 65% to 80% as singletons. The sample was CD4+ or CD8+ T cells sorted from blood, taken in a trial of the OX40 agonist ivuxolimab. These receptors all stem from an adult with an advanced solid tumor such as melanoma, head and neck, liver or kidney cancer.

The V gene is TRBV10-1, the J gene TRBJ2-5; weak D call: TRBD1 (6 bases). Trimming shortened V by 2 bases and J by 3 bases, and 19 bases separated the two germline ends. Per the germline V gene, CDR1 is WNHNN and CDR2 is SYGVQD (reference sequence). The CDR3 consists of 17 residues. CDR3 protein: CASSEPTAGDGKETQYF. The CDR3 DNA is TGCGCCAGCAGTGAGCCGACGGCAGGGGATGGAAAAGAGACCCAGTACTTC.

This chain links TRBV5-1 with TRBJ1-2; D gene unclear. Germline V gives CDR1 SGHRS, CDR2 YFSETQ. Trimming stripped 6 bases from V and 0 bases from J, with 27 bases between. This CDR3 has 19 residues. The CDR3 region is CASMGKTPEGIRANYGYTF. The CDR3 nucleotides read TGCGCCAGCATGGGCAAAACCCCAGAAGGCATCCGAGCTAACTATGGCTACACCTTC.

The genes are TRBV6-1 and TRBJ2-7, with 7 bases that match TRBD1. This CDR3 is 15 amino acids long. CDR1 and CDR2 from the germline V gene are MNHNS and SASEGT. V gave up 8 bases and J gave up 2 bases; unmatched junction bases: 12. This chain's CDR3 is CASCMKWTGAYEQYF. CDR3 sequence (DNA): TGTGCCAGCTGCATGAAGTGGACAGGCGCCTACGAGCAGTACTTC.

This clone was observed once. The rearrangement uses TRBV6-1 and TRBJ1-4; TRBD1 matches 10 bases. Germline lookup yields CDR1 MNHNS and CDR2 SASEGT. V trimming: 4 bases; J trimming: 7 bases; junction bases outside the gene matches: 6. This CDR3 contains 15 residues. CDR3 amino acids: CASSARQGASEKLFF. The CDR3 region has the DNA TGTGCCAGCAGTGCTAGACAGGGGGCCAGTGAAAAACTGTTTTTT.

The chain joins TRBV25-1 to TRBJ2-7; no definite D call. The CDR3 is 12 amino acids. The V gene's germline CDR1 is MGHDK and CDR2 SYGVNS. The germline V and J ends were trimmed by 2 bases and 7 bases, with 9 bases remaining between them. CDR3 residues: CASSEIGREQYF. The CDR3 bases are TGTGCCAGCAGTGAAATTGGGCGAGAGCAGTACTTC.

This clone is labeled as medium-sized. V usage is TRBV13 and J usage is TRBJ1-1; tentatively, D is TRBD1 (5 bases). The germline CDR1 and CDR2 sequences are PRHDT and FYEKMQ (reference sequence). This CDR3 has 14 amino acids. Trimming shortened V by 1 base and J by 8 bases, and 14 bases separated the two germline ends. CDR3: CASSLESETGEAFF. The CDR3 bases are TGTGCCAGCAGCTTAGAGAGCGAAACAGGCGAAGCTTTCTTT.

The chain joins TRBV30 to TRBJ1-3, with 10 bases matching TRBD1. The CDR3 is made up of 16 amino acids. V was pared by 3 bases and J by 4 bases, with 9 bases of the junction left unmatched. Germline loops: CDR1 GTSNPN, CDR2 SVGIG (reference sequence). CDR3 bases: TGTGCCTGGAGGCCGATTGGGACAGGGGTCGGAAACACCATATATTTT. It translates to CAWRPIGTGVGNTIYF.

This rearrangement joins TRBV11-2 to TRBJ2-7; no clear D gene. Germline assignment: CDR1 SGHAT and CDR2 FQNNGV. CDR3 length: 14 amino acids. Trimming removed 5 bases from V and 3 bases from J, with 14 bases in between. As DNA, the CDR3 is TGTGCCAGCAGCGGAAGAGACTTCCACTACGAGCAGTACTTC. This gives the protein CASSGRDFHYEQYF. The full variable domain, with the rest looked up from reference TRBV11-2 and TRBJ2-7, is EAGVAQSPRYKIIEKRQSVAFWCNPISGHATLYWYQQILGQGPKLLIQFQNNGVVDDSQLPKDRFSAERLKGVDSTLKIQPAKLEDSAVYLCASSGRDFHYEQYFGPGTRLTVT.

The chain links TRBV10-3 to TRBJ1-3, with 9 bases fitting TRBD1. The CDR3 covers 15 residues. The germline V gene encodes CDR1 ENHRY and CDR2 SYGVKD. V shed 6 bases, J shed 2 bases, and the junction held 5 bases outside the gene matches. The CDR3 DNA sequence: TGTGCCATCAGGGGGACAGGGAAGACTGGAAACACCATATATTTT. This encodes CAIRGTGKTGNTIYF.

The chain joins TRBV18 to TRBJ1-1; perhaps TRBD1 as D (5 bases). CDR1 KGHSH and CDR2 LQKENI come from the germline V gene. The CDR3 is 13 amino acids. Trimming shortened V by 3 bases and J by 1 base, and 6 bases separated the two germline ends. The CDR3 nucleotides read TGTGCCAGCTCACCTACAGGGAACACTGAAGCTTTCTTT. This encodes CASSPTGNTEAFF.

The V and J genes are TRBV7-6 and TRBJ1-3, with a weak D call TRBD1 (6 bases). Looked up from germline, CDR1 is SGHVS and CDR2 is FNYEAQ. Trimming took off 4 bases at V and 4 bases at J, with 14 bases between the two ends. This CDR3 has 15 amino acids. In DNA, the CDR3 is TGTGCCAGCAGCTCTCCGACAGGTGGAGGAAACACCATATATTTT. This encodes CASSSPTGGGNTIYF.

This sequence joins TRBV27 and TRBJ2-7; 7 bases are shared with TRBD1. The CDR3 has 14 residues. From germline, CDR1 is MNHEY and CDR2 SMNVEV (reference sequence). The trim removed 1 base at V and 4 bases at J, leaving 4 bases unmatched. The CDR3 DNA is TGTGCCAGCAGTTTATTAGGGACAGAGTACGAGCAGTACTTC. Translated, it gives CASSLLGTEYEQYF.

The chain couples TRBV5-5 to TRBJ1-2; 9 bases are a match to TRBD1. Per germline, CDR1 SGHKS and CDR2 YYEKEE (reference sequence). The CDR3 totals 15 residues. V shed 3 bases and J 0 bases; nucleotides not matched to a gene: 3. CDR3 coding DNA: TGTGCCAGCAGCTCTCGGACAGGGGCTAACTATGGCTACACCTTC. This sequence encodes CASSSRTGANYGYTF.

The chain employs TRBV5-4 and TRBJ2-7, with TRBD2 as a possible D gene (5 bases). This CDR3 has 16 amino acids. Trimming took off 5 bases at V and 0 bases at J, with 18 bases between the two ends. The germline V gene has CDR1 SGHNT and CDR2 YYREEE (reference sequence). Written as DNA, the CDR3 is TGTGCCAGCAGAAGCGGTAACACACAAAGCTCCTACGAGCAGTACTTC. It specifies CASRSGNTQSSYEQYF.

This clone was counted a few times. The rearrangement uses TRBV7-2 and TRBJ1-6; D ambiguous. Trimming took 2 bases from V and 7 from J, leaving 6 bases between them. The CDR3 has 13 residues. The germline V gene encodes CDR1 SGHTA and CDR2 FQGNSA. CDR3 DNA: TGTGCCAGCAGCTTACCGCGAAATTCACCCCTCCACTTT. As protein: CASSLPRNSPLHF.

The chain is built from TRBV18 and TRBJ2-5; D is unresolved. The length of the CDR3 is 15 residues. The germline V and J ends were trimmed by 5 bases and 5 bases, with 18 bases remaining between them. Germline V gene data show CDR1 as KGHSH and CDR2 as LQKENI. The CDR3 is CASSSATYSYETQYF. CDR3 DNA: TGTGCCAGCTCATCCGCAACCTACAGCTACGAGACCCAGTACTTC.

V and J are TRBV6-5 and TRBJ1-2; D unresolved. The ends were cut back, 6 bases at V and 5 bases at J, with 13 bases in the middle. Germline-derived CDR1 and CDR2 are MNHEY and SVGAGI. The CDR3 is 13 amino acids. The CDR3 nucleotides read TGTGCCAGCAGCTCCGACCATGAATATGGCTACACCTTC. Translating gives CASSSDHEYGYTF.